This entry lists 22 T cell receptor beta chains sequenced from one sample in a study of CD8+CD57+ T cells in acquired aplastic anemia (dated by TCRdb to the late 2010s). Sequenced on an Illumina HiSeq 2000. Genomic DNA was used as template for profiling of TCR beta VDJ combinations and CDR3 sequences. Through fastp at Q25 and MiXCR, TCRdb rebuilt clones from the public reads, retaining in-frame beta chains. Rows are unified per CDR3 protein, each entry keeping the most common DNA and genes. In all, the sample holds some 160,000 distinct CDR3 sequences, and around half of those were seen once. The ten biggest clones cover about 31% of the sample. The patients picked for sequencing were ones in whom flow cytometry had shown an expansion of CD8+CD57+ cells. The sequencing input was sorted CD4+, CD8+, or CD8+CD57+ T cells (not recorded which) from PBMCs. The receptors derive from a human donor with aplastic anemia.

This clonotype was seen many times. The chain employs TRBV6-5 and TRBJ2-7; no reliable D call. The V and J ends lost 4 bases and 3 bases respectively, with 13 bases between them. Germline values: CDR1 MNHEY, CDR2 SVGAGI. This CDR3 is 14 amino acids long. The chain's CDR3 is CASSSLGYFYEQYF. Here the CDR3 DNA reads TGTGCCAGCAGTTCACTCGGGTATTTCTACGAGCAGTACTTC.

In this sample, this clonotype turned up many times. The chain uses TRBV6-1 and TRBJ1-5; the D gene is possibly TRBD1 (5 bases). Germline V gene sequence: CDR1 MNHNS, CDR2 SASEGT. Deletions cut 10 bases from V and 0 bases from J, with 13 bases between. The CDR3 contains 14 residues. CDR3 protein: CATHQGDSNQPQHF. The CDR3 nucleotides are TGTGCCACCCATCAGGGAGATAGCAATCAGCCCCAGCATTTT.

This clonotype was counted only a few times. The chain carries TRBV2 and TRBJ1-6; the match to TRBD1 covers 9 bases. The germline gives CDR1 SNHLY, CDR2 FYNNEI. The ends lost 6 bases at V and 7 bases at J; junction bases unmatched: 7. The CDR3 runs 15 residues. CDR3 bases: TGTGCCAGCAGCCTCACCGGGACAGGGAATTCACCCCTCCACTTT. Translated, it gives CASSLTGTGNSPLHF.

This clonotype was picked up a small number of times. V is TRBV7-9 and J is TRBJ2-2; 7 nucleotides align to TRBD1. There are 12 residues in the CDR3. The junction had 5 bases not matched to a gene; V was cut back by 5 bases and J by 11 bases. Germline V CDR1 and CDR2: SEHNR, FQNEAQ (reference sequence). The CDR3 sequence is CASSPRTGELFF. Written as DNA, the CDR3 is TGTGCCAGCAGCCCGAGGACAGGAGAGCTGTTTTTT. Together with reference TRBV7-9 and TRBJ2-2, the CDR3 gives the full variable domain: DTGVSQNPRHKITKRGQNVTFRCDPISEHNRLYWYRQTLGQGPEFLTYFQNEAQLEKSRLLSDRFSAERPKGSFSTLEIQRTEQGDSAMYLCASSPRTGELFFGEGSRLTVL.

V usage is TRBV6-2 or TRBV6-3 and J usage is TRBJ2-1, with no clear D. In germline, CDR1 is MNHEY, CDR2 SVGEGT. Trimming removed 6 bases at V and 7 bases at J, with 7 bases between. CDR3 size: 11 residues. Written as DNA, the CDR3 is TGTGCCAGCAGCCTACCAAATGAGCAGTTCTTC. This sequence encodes CASSLPNEQFF.

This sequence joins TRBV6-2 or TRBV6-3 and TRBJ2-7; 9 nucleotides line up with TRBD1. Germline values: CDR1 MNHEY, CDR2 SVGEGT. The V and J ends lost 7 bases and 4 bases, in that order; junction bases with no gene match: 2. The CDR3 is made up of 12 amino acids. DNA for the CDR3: TGTGCCAGCAAGACAGGGGGTTACGAGCAGTACTTC. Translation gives CASKTGGYEQYF.

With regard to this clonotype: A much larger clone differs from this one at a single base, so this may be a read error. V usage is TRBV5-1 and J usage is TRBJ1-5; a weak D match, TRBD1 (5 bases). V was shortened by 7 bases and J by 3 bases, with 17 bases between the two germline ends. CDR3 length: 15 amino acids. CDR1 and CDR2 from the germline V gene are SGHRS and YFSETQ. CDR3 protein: CASSLGGDFNQPQHF. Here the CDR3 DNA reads TGCGCCAGCTCACTAGGTGGGGACTTCAATCAGCCCCAGCATTTT.

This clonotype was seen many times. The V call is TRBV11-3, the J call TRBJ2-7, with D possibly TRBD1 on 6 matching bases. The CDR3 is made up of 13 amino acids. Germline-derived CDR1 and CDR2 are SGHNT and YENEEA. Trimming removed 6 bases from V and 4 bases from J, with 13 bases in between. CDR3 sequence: CASSLRQEYEQYF. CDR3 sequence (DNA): TGTGCCAGCAGTCTTAGACAGGAATACGAGCAGTACTTC.

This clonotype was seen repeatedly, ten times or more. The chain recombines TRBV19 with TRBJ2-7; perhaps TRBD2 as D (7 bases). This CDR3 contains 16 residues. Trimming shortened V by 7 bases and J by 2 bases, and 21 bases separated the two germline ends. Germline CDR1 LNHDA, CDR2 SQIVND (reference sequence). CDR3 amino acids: CASTQRGLAVPYEQYF. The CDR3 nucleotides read TGTGCCAGTACTCAACGGGGGCTAGCGGTCCCCTACGAGCAGTACTTC.

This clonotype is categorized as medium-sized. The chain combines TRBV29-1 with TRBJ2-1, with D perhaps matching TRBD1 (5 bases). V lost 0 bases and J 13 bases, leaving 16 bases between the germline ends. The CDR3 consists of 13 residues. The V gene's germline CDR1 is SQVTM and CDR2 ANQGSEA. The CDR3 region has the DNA TGCAGCGTTGAAGATCCTACAGGTTGGAATCAGTTCTTC. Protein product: CSVEDPTGWNQFF.

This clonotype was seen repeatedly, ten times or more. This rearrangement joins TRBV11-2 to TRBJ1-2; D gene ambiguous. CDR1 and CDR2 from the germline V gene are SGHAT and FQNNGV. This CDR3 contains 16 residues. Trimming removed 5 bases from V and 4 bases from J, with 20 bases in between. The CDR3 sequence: CASSPRTSALTYGYTF. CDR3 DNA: TGTGCCAGCAGCCCACGGACCAGCGCACTAACCTATGGCTACACCTTC.

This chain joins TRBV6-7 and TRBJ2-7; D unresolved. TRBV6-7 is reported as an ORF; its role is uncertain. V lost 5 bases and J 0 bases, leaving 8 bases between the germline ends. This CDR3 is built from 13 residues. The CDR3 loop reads CASSPEGSYEQYF. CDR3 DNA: TGTGCCAGCAGTCCCGAAGGCTCCTACGAGCAGTACTTC.

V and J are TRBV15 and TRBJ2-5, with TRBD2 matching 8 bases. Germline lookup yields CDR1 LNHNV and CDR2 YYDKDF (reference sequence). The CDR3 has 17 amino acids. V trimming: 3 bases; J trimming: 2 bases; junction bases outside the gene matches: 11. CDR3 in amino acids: CATSSPTGTRGQETQYF. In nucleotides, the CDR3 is TGTGCCACCAGCAGCCCGACCGGGACTAGGGGGCAAGAGACCCAGTACTTC.

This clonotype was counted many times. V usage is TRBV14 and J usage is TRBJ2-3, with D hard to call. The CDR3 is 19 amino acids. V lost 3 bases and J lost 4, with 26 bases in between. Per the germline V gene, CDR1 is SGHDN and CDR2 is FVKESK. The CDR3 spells CASSHKSYFSGQESDTQYF. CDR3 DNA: TGTGCCAGCAGCCATAAGAGTTATTTCTCTGGGCAGGAGTCAGATACGCAGTATTTT.

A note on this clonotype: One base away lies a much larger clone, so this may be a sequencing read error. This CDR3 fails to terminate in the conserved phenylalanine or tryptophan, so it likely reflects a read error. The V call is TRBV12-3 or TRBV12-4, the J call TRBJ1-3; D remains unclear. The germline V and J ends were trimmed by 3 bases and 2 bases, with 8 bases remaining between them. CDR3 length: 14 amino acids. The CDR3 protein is CASSFPLAGNTIYS. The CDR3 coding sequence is TGTGCCAGCAGTTTTCCACTAGCTGGAAACACCATATATTCT.

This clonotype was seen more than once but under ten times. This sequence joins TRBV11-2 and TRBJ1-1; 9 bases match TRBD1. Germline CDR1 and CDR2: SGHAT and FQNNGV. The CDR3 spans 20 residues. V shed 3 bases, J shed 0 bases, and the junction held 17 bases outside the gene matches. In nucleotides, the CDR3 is TGTGCCAGCAGCTTTTTACAGGGGGCCTTTCCTTCACGATTGAACACTGAAGCTTTCTTT. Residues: CASSFLQGAFPSRLNTEAFF.

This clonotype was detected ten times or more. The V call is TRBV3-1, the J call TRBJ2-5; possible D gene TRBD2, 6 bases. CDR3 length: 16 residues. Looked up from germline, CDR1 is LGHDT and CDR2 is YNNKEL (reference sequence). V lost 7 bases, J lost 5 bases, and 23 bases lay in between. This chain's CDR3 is CASNEFRDSNSETQYF. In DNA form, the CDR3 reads TGTGCCAGCAACGAGTTCCGGGACTCGAATTCGGAGACCCAGTACTTC.

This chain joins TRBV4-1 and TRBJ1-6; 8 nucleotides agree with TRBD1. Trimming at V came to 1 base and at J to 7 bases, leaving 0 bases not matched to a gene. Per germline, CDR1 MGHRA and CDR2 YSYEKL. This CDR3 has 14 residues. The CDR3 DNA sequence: TGCGCCAGCAGCCAAGGGACAGGGAATTCACCCCTCCACTTT. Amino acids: CASSQGTGNSPLHF.

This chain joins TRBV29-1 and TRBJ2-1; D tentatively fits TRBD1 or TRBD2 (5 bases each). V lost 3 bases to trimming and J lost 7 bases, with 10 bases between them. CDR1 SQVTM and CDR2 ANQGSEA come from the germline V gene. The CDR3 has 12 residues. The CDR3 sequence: CSVDGEGNEQFF. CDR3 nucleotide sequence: TGCAGCGTTGATGGCGAGGGGAATGAGCAGTTCTTC.

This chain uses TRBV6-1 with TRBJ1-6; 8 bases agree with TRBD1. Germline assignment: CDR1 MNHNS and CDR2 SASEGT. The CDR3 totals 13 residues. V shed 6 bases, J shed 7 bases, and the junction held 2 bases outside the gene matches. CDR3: CASSRTGNSPLHF. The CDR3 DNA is TGTGCCAGCAGCCGGACAGGGAATTCACCCCTCCACTTT.

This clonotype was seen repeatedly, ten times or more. The CDR3 sequence: CASSQETGRSSYEQYF. DNA of the CDR3: TGTGCCAGCAGCCAGGAGACAGGGAGATCCTCCTACGAGCAGTACTTC. The genes are TRBV4-2 and TRBJ2-7; TRBD1 matches at 7 bases. The length of the CDR3 is 16 residues. J was trimmed by 0 bases and V by 3 bases; bases with no gene match: 8. Germline V gene data show CDR1 as LGHNA and CDR2 as YNFKEQ.

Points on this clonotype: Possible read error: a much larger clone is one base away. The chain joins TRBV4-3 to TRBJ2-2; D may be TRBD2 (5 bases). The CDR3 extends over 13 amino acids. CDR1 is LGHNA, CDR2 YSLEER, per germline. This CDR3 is CASSQDAAGEPFF. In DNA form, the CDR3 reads TGCGCCAGCAGCCAAGATGCGGCCGGGGAGCCGTTTTTT.